The 26 T cell receptor beta chains below all came from one sample that was sequenced in a study of T-cell memory formation after mild COVID-19. MiXCR was run by TCRdb on the 5' RACE reads, yielding one entry per CDR3 protein. The table lists hundreds of thousands of distinct CDR3 sequences, approximately 13% of them singletons. The sample comprised PBMCs or a T cell subset sorted from them (not recorded which). The receptors were gathered from a man in his late teens or twenties who had mild COVID-19 (a few samples of this study predate the infection). Cell type and time point are not known.

This clonotype was observed a handful of times. The chain recombines TRBV6-2 or TRBV6-3 with TRBJ2-2, with 12 bases aligning to TRBD2. The CDR3 totals 16 residues. CDR1 and CDR2 (germline): MNHEY, SVGEGT. With 8 bases clipped from V and 5 bases from J, the junction kept 9 bases outside the gene matches. Written as DNA, the CDR3 is TGTGCCAGCGCTTACCCACTAGCGGGGGGAACCGGGGAGCTGTTTTTT. This translates into CASAYPLAGGTGELFF.

This clonotype showed up just a few times. The rearrangement joins TRBV15 to TRBJ2-1; 10 bases fit TRBD1. V lost 1 base to trimming and J lost 8 bases; unmatched junction nucleotides: 11. The germline V gene encodes CDR1 LNHNV and CDR2 YYDKDF (reference sequence). The CDR3 is 17 amino acids. The DNA of the CDR3 is TGTGCCACCAGCAGAGGATCCAGGGACAGGGGTATCGATGAGCAGTTCTTC. Its translation is CATSRGSRDRGIDEQFF.

This clonotype was recorded a few times. The genes are TRBV3-1 and TRBJ2-5; 7 bases align to TRBD1. CDR1 and CDR2 from the germline V gene are LGHDT and YNNKEL (reference sequence). CDR3 length equals 15 residues. V dropped 1 base and J dropped 4; count of bases not matched to a gene: 6. The CDR3 region is CASSQGGGRAETQYF. Written as DNA, the CDR3 is TGTGCCAGCAGCCAAGGAGGGGGCAGGGCAGAGACCCAGTACTTC.

This clonotype was detected ten times or more. The CDR3 region has the DNA TGTGCCATCAGTGCCCGGGGGGGGCTCCGACGGGATGGCTACACCTTC. Translating it yields CAISARGGLRRDGYTF. The chain has TRBV10-3 and TRBJ1-2; a possible D gene is TRBD1 (6 bases). The V end was cut by 4 bases, the J end by 6 bases, with 21 bases between. Germline assignment: CDR1 ENHRY and CDR2 SYGVKD. The length of the CDR3 is 16 residues.

J is TRBJ1-4 and V is TRBV11-2; D gene uncertain. There are 15 residues in the CDR3. In germline, CDR1 is SGHAT, CDR2 FQNNGV. V was clipped by 3 bases and J by 4 bases, with 12 bases between them. The CDR3 DNA reads TGTGCCAGCAGCTTCGTGGGAAGACTTAATGAAAAACTGTTTTTT. This encodes CASSFVGRLNEKLFF.

This clonotype appeared many times. V is TRBV5-1 and J is TRBJ2-7, with D possibly TRBD2 on 5 matching bases. CDR3 length equals 14 residues. CDR1 SGHRS and CDR2 YFSETQ come from the germline V gene. V gave up 0 bases and J gave up 7 bases, with 14 bases separating them. CDR3 bases: TGCGCCAGCAGCTTGGCGGGGTCTGCAAGGGAGCAGTACTTC. This encodes CASSLAGSAREQYF. The variable domain in full, with the rest retrieved from reference TRBV5-1 and TRBJ2-7, is KAGVTQTPRYLIKTRGQQVTLSCSPISGHRSVSWYQQTPGQGLQFLFEYFSETQRNKGNFPGRFSGRQFSNSRSEMNVSTLELGDSALYLCASSLAGSAREQYFGPGTRLTVT.

This clonotype was picked up a small number of times. At one boundary the junction diverges from the germline segment, which might be a read error. This chain joins TRBV12-3 or TRBV12-4 and TRBJ2-7; TRBD1 agrees at 7 bases. The CDR3 contains 14 residues. DNA of the CDR3: TGTGCCACCTCAGACAGGGACCTTCCTTACGCGCAGTACTTC. This codes for CATSDRDLPYAQYF.

The chain couples TRBV6-5 to TRBJ2-7; TRBD1 matches 7 bases. J lost 0 bases, V lost 7 bases, and 12 bases had no gene match. This CDR3 is 16 amino acids long. The V gene's germline CDR1 is MNHEY and CDR2 SVGAGI. The CDR3 here is CASNENGDRYSYEQYF. CDR3 nucleotides: TGTGCCAGCAACGAAAACGGGGACAGATACTCCTACGAGCAGTACTTC.

As regards this clonotype: The CDR3 does not close with the conserved phenylalanine or tryptophan, likely indicating a read error. V is TRBV4-1 and J is TRBJ2-1, with 13 positions matching TRBD2. Germline-derived CDR1 and CDR2 are MGHRA and YSYEKL. The CDR3 runs to 16 residues. The V segment lost 0 bases and the J segment 9 bases; nucleotides outside the gene matches: 5. CDR3 bases: TGCGCCAGCAGCCAAGAAGGGACTAGCGGGGTGGGTGAGCAGTTCTCC. Protein product: CASSQEGTSGVGEQFS.

This clonotype was observed at least ten times. V usage is TRBV20-1 and J usage is TRBJ1-3; D is uncertain. The CDR3 runs 13 residues. CDR1 and CDR2 (germline): DFQATT, SNEGSKA (reference sequence). V lost 2 bases and J lost 7, with 12 bases in between. The CDR3 bases are TGCAGTGCTAGAAAGTCAGAGGAGAACACCATATATTTT. Its translation is CSARKSEENTIYF.

The count of this clonotype is one. V and J are TRBV6-5 and TRBJ2-1, with unresolved D. In germline, CDR1 is MNHEY, CDR2 SVGAGI. The V end was cut by 4 bases, the J end by 4 bases, with 11 bases between. The CDR3 is 14 amino acids. The CDR3: CASSSPPVYNEQFF. The CDR3 coding sequence is TGTGCCAGCAGTTCCCCTCCGGTATACAATGAGCAGTTCTTC.

The CDR3 DNA is TGCAGTGCTAGAGCTACTAGCGGCCGTAGCACAGATACGCAGTATTTT. Protein product: CSARATSGRSTDTQYF. The rearrangement joins TRBV20-1 to TRBJ2-3; 8 nucleotides line up with TRBD2. V lost 1 base and J lost 0; bases outside the gene matches: 6. The CDR3 totals 16 residues. Germline V CDR1 and CDR2: DFQATT, SNEGSKA (reference sequence).

This clonotype was seen many times. The rearrangement links TRBV29-1 to TRBJ2-7, with unresolved D. Per germline, CDR1 SQVTM and CDR2 ANQGSEA. V was pared by 6 bases and J by 3 bases, with 9 bases between. CDR3 length: 11 residues. The CDR3 here is CSVVWDYEQYF. Written as DNA, the CDR3 is TGCAGCGTCGTTTGGGACTACGAGCAGTACTTC.

J is TRBJ1-5 and V is TRBV7-2; D is ambiguous. The germline CDR1 and CDR2 sequences are SGHTA and FQGNSA. Trimming removed 2 bases from V and 6 bases from J, with 14 bases in between. CDR3 length: 15 amino acids. The CDR3 loop is CASSLLAGLVQPQHF. CDR3 in DNA: TGTGCCAGCAGCTTACTCGCAGGTCTCGTTCAGCCCCAGCATTTT.

The sample holds a few counts of this clonotype. The V gene is TRBV20-1, the J gene TRBJ2-7; 10 nucleotides line up with TRBD1. V shed 1 base, J shed 1 base, and the junction held 4 bases outside the gene matches. This CDR3 has 15 amino acids. Germline V CDR1 and CDR2: DFQATT, SNEGSKA (reference sequence). The CDR3 loop reads CSARAGTGVSYEQYF. The CDR3 DNA is TGCAGTGCTAGAGCCGGGACAGGGGTTTCCTACGAGCAGTACTTC.

This clonotype was seen a few times. The V gene is TRBV7-9, the J gene TRBJ1-2; D is uncertain. This CDR3 is built from 16 residues. V was shortened by 5 bases and J by 4 bases, with 20 bases between the two germline ends. Germline CDR1 is SEHNR and CDR2 is FQNEAQ (reference sequence). This CDR3 reads CASSHGGARQFYGYTF. CDR3 in DNA: TGTGCCAGCAGCCATGGAGGCGCCCGTCAATTCTATGGCTACACCTTC.

In this sample, this clonotype turned up many times. V usage is TRBV12-3 or TRBV12-4 and J usage is TRBJ2-5; 8 bases agree with TRBD2. After removal of 3 bases from V and 1 base from J, the junction contained 4 bases not matched to a gene. This CDR3 region has 15 residues. CDR3 in DNA: TGTGCCAGCAGTTTGATGAGCGGGGGCCAAGAGACCCAGTACTTC. Protein sequence: CASSLMSGGQETQYF.

This clonotype has only a few counts. This chain links TRBV18 with TRBJ2-2, with 9 bases matching TRBD2. Trimming took 1 base from V and 4 from J; bases not matched to a gene: 4. This CDR3 has 16 residues. Germline V gene data show CDR1 as KGHSH and CDR2 as LQKENI. CDR3 nucleotides: TGTGCCAGCTCACCACGACTAGCGGATGTCACCGGGGAGCTGTTTTTT. This translates into CASSPRLADVTGELFF.

This clonotype was counted between two and nine times. V is TRBV6-6 and J is TRBJ1-6; 9 bases align to TRBD1. The ends lost 6 bases at V and 7 bases at J; junction bases unmatched: 10. Per the germline V gene, CDR1 is MNHNY and CDR2 is SVGAGI (reference sequence). CDR3 length: 16 residues. CDR3 sequence: CASSLPSGTGNSPLHF. CDR3 in DNA: TGTGCCAGCAGCCTTCCTTCCGGGACAGGGAATTCACCCCTCCACTTT.

This clonotype was seen only a few times. The genes are TRBV20-1 and TRBJ2-7; D is uncertain. Germline CDR1 reads DFQATT; CDR2 reads SNEGSKA (reference sequence). This CDR3 comprises 13 residues. Trimming took 3 bases from V and 1 from J, leaving 10 bases between them. CDR3 residues: CSARAVASYEQYV. Written as DNA, the CDR3 is TGCAGTGCTAGGGCAGTCGCTTCCTACGAGCAGTACGTC.

V and J are TRBV27 and TRBJ1-5, with D tentatively TRBD1 (5 bases). The CDR3 contains 16 residues. Germline V lookup: CDR1 MNHEY, CDR2 SMNVEV (reference sequence). V lost 5 bases, J lost 4 bases, and 18 bases lay in between. For the CDR3, the DNA is TGTGCCAGCAGTACCCTCGGGGCGGGGGGGAATCAGCCCCAGCATTTT. Amino acids: CASSTLGAGGNQPQHF.

This sequence joins TRBV5-1 and TRBJ1-4; D is unclear. The V gene lost 0 bases and the J gene lost 6 bases, with 9 bases spanning the gap. Germline CDR1 SGHRS, CDR2 YFSETQ. The CDR3 spans 14 residues. As DNA, the CDR3 is TGCGCCAGCAGCTTGGATCCCCAGGATGAAAAACTGTTTTTT. Protein: CASSLDPQDEKLFF.

V is TRBV15 and J is TRBJ1-1; D gene uncertain. Per germline, CDR1 LNHNV and CDR2 YYDKDF (reference sequence). Trimming left V 2 bases short and J 3 bases short, with 13 bases between. The CDR3 runs 15 residues. The CDR3 region has the DNA TGTGCCACCAGCAGACGCCCCGAGCTACACACTGAAGCTTTCTTT. Translated: CATSRRPELHTEAFF.

In its sample, this clonotype was seen a few times. The chain's CDR3 is CASSLGPGSEQYV. The CDR3 bases are TGTGCCAGCAGCTTAGGGCCGGGGTCAGAGCAGTACGTC. The rearrangement links TRBV7-9 to TRBJ2-7, with D tentatively TRBD2 (5 bases). Germline V CDR1 and CDR2: SEHNR, FQNEAQ (reference sequence). V dropped 1 base and J dropped 7 bases, with 11 bases sitting between them. The CDR3 consists of 13 residues.

This clonotype was seen a handful of times. The V and J genes are TRBV12-3 or TRBV12-4 and TRBJ2-7; a weak D match, TRBD2 (7 bases). The CDR3 loop spans 16 amino acids. Trimming removed 6 bases at V and 1 base at J, with 19 bases between. CDR3 DNA: TGTGCCAGCAGCCCGGGGGCAGGGGAGGGATCCTACGAGCAGTACTTC. Its translation: CASSPGAGEGSYEQYF.

This rearrangement joins TRBV2 to TRBJ2-1; 7 bases line up with TRBD1. Germline V gene data show CDR1 as SNHLY and CDR2 as FYNNEI. This CDR3 has 15 residues. The V and J ends lost 7 bases and 4 bases, in that order; junction bases with no gene match: 10. The CDR3 sequence is CASIQAGTAYNEQFF. The CDR3 DNA reads as TGTGCCAGCATACAAGCAGGGACAGCTTACAATGAGCAGTTCTTC.